Here is one T cell receptor (beta chain) with its context. The data were obtained in a study of blood T cell repertoires in COVID-19. Whole-study context: The cDNA or gDNA used as material had been derived from T cells, B-cell-depleted T cells, or PBMCs.

Participant-reported clinical history was the basis for cohort assignment. CDR1 is SEHNR and CDR2 is FQNEAQ in the germline V gene (reference sequence). The V gene end was trimmed by 5 bases and the J gene end by 5 bases; junction bases not matched to a gene: 7. CDR3 size: 14 residues. Only in-frame clones appear in the TCRdb table, and some are missing; sequencing was by immunoSEQ multiplex PCR. The sample holds under 200,000 clones; roughly 80% are singletons and the top ten take approximately 5.6%. This clonotype originated in a woman in her thirties or forties with acute COVID-19. The chain combines TRBV7-9 with TRBJ2-7; TRBD1 aligns across 9 bases. The sequencing sample was made of PBMCs or T cells enriched from blood (not recorded which). CDR3 protein: CASSRDREEDEQYV. CDR3 nucleotides: TGTGCCAGCAGCAGGGACAGGGAAGAGGACGAGCAGTACGTC.